A single sample is the source of the 10 T cell receptor beta chains below, sequenced in a study of OX40 agonist ivuxolimab in advanced cancers. Clones were sequenced by immunoSEQ multiplex PCR, and TCRdb holds only the in-frame ones, with some missing. This sample has nearly 85,000 clones, with roughly 85% found just once. Sequencing was performed on CD4+ or CD8+ T cells sorted from blood, taken in a trial of the OX40 agonist ivuxolimab. The receptors were gathered from an adult with an advanced solid tumor such as melanoma, head and neck, liver or kidney cancer.

The rearrangement uses TRBV6-5 and TRBJ2-3; 7 bases line up with TRBD2. The trim removed 6 bases at V and 4 bases at J, leaving 10 bases unmatched. The CDR3 loop spans 15 amino acids. Per the germline V gene, CDR1 is MNHEY and CDR2 is SVGAGI. This CDR3 reads CASSETSGAADTQYF. For the CDR3, the DNA is TGTGCCAGCAGCGAAACGAGCGGGGCCGCAGATACGCAGTATTTT.

V and J are TRBV11-2 and TRBJ1-3; possible D gene TRBD1, 5 bases. Germline CDR1 SGHAT, CDR2 FQNNGV. The CDR3 is made up of 15 amino acids. V dropped 4 bases and J dropped 0 bases, with 10 bases sitting between them. The CDR3: CASSSLRGSGNTIYF. The CDR3 DNA sequence: TGTGCCAGCAGCTCCCTTAGGGGCTCTGGAAACACCATATATTTT.

The chain carries TRBV9 and TRBJ2-7; no clear D. Germline CDR1 is SGDLS and CDR2 is YYNGEE. The CDR3 sequence is 12 residues long. The V and J ends lost 0 bases and 3 bases respectively, with 4 bases between them. The CDR3 spells CASSVDSYEQYF. As DNA, the CDR3 is TGTGCCAGCAGCGTAGACAGCTACGAGCAGTACTTC.

The chain employs TRBV19 and TRBJ1-6; D possibly corresponds to TRBD1 (5 bases). The germline gives CDR1 LNHDA, CDR2 SQIVND (reference sequence). This CDR3 has 14 residues. The ends were cut back, 6 bases at V and 11 bases at J, with 17 bases in the middle. The DNA for the CDR3 is TGTGCCAGTAGCCCCGGGCCCCTAGGGGCACCCCTCCACTTT. Residues: CASSPGPLGAPLHF. The full variable domain, its missing parts supplied by reference TRBV19 and TRBJ1-6, is DGGITQSPKYLFRKEGQNVTLSCEQNLNHDAMYWYRQDPGQGLRLIYYSQIVNDFQKGDIAEGYSVSREKKESFPLTVTSAQKNPTAFYLCASSPGPLGAPLHFGNGTRLTVT.

This clone showed up just a few times. The V call is TRBV7-7, the J call TRBJ1-6, with D uncertain. CDR1 is SSHAT, CDR2 FNYEAQ, per germline (reference sequence). The CDR3 is 17 residues long. Trimming left V 3 bases short and J 0 bases short, with 12 bases between. Written as DNA, the CDR3 is TGTGCCAGCAGCTTCATCCAGGCAAGCTCCTATAATTCACCCCTCCACTTT. Its protein is CASSFIQASSYNSPLHF.

The V gene is TRBV11-1, the J gene TRBJ2-7; 7 bases align to TRBD2. Per the germline V gene, CDR1 is SGHAT and CDR2 is FQDESV (reference sequence). The length of the CDR3 is 14 residues. V gave up 5 bases and J gave up 3 bases; unmatched junction bases: 7. The CDR3, as DNA: TGTGCCAGCAGCCTCAGCGGGGAGGACTACGAGCAGTACTTC. This translates into CASSLSGEDYEQYF.

The V gene is TRBV11-2, the J gene TRBJ2-7; TRBD1 agrees at 8 bases. The V and J ends lost 1 base and 0 bases, in that order; junction bases with no gene match: 5. Germline V gene data show CDR1 as SGHAT and CDR2 as FQNNGV. The CDR3 extends over 16 amino acids. DNA of the CDR3: TGTGCCAGCAGCTTAGTAGGGGACAGGCCCTCCTACGAGCAGTACTTC. Its translation: CASSLVGDRPSYEQYF.

This clone showed up just a few times. The chain is built from TRBV30 and TRBJ2-7; 7 positions match TRBD1. The trim removed 2 bases at V and 3 bases at J, leaving 4 bases unmatched. Germline V gene data show CDR1 as GTSNPN and CDR2 as SVGIG (reference sequence). This CDR3 is built from 13 residues. This CDR3 is CAWSKGAGYEQYF. In nucleotides, the CDR3 is TGTGCCTGGAGTAAGGGGGCGGGCTACGAGCAGTACTTC.

This clone was picked up a small number of times. This CDR3 fails to terminate in the conserved phenylalanine or tryptophan, so it likely reflects a read error. The limits of the CDR3 on the DNA are not certain, so only TCRdb's listed CDR3 is given. V and J are TRBV18 and TRBJ2-3; the table's TRBD2 call for D was not verified on the DNA. Termini included, the CDR3 measures 13 amino acids. Germline V gene sequence: CDR1 KGHSH, CDR2 LQKENI. The CDR3 here is CASSPTSGGQISL.

This clone has only one observation. CDR3 DNA: TGCGCCAGCAGCCCCCCCAGCACAGATACGCAGTATTTT. The encoded protein is CASSPPSTDTQYF. The V gene is TRBV5-1, the J gene TRBJ2-3; D is unclear. Germline values: CDR1 SGHRS, CDR2 YFSETQ. Trimming took 4 bases from V and 0 from J, leaving 6 bases between them. This CDR3 spans 13 amino acids.